A single T cell receptor (beta chain) is shown here with its context. The CDR3 has 14 amino acids. Germline V lookup: CDR1 DFQATT, CDR2 SNEGSKA (reference sequence). This sample was included in a study of T cells expressing NK-cell markers. TCRdb reprocessed the 5' RACE reads and keeps a single row for each CDR3 protein, giving no DNA. This sample contains 7,300 or so distinct CDR3 sequences. The chain has TRBV20-1 and TRBJ2-1; the D call from TCRdb, TRBD2, cannot be confirmed without DNA. This TCR was sampled from a man aged 18-75 years in good health. The sample comprised blood T cells: a sorted CD56 or NKG2C T cell subset, CD4+ or CD8+ T cells, or bulk PBMC T cells (not recorded which). The CDR3 here is CSARAGGSRNEQFF.